A single sample is the source of the 3 T cell receptor beta chains below, sequenced in a study of molecular identifiers for immune sequencing clone quantification. TCRdb reprocessed the PCR reads with MiXCR, giving one entry per CDR3 protein. The table shows some 650,000 distinct CDR3 sequences, with just under 20% occurring only once. The sequencing input was naive CD8+ T cells from blood, with Jurkat cell RNA spiked in. The subset is: FACS-sorted CD8+CD4-CCR7+CD45RA+ naive T cells. The source is a human donor in good health. Some libraries in this study had Jurkat cell RNA spiked in.

This clonotype came up many times. The chain carries TRBV14 and TRBJ2-1, with D unresolved. V shed 1 base and J shed 9 bases, with 13 bases lying between them. Germline V lookup: CDR1 SGHDN, CDR2 FVKESK. The CDR3 runs 14 residues. CDR3 amino acids: CASSQAGRSGEQFF. CDR3 coding DNA: TGTGCCAGCAGCCAAGCAGGAAGATCCGGTGAGCAGTTCTTC.

This clonotype was picked up a small number of times. The chain couples TRBV27 to TRBJ1-1; 10 bases line up with TRBD1. Germline CDR1 reads MNHEY; CDR2 reads SMNVEV (reference sequence). This CDR3 region has 13 residues. V was pared by 9 bases and J by 4 bases, with 5 bases of the junction left unmatched. The DNA for the CDR3 is TGTGCCAGTAGGACAGGGGGTTCCACTGAAGCTTTCTTT. Protein product: CASRTGGSTEAFF.

Notes on this clonotype: Just one base apart from a much larger clone, this may be a read error. The chain links TRBV5-5 to TRBJ2-5; D ambiguous. The CDR3 loop spans 17 amino acids. CDR1 and CDR2 (germline): SGHKS, YYEKEE (reference sequence). CDR3 bases: TGTGCCAGCCTTCAGGTCCTCATTGGCACCAGCCAAGAGGCCCAGTACTTC. Protein sequence: CASLQVLIGTSQEAQYF.